A single T cell receptor beta chain is shown here with its context. This sample stems from a study of OX40 agonist ivuxolimab in advanced cancers. Germline CDR1 is MNHEY and CDR2 is SVGAGI. The CDR3 covers 13 residues. Trimming took 4 bases from V and 4 from J, leaving 10 bases between them. Using immunoSEQ multiplex PCR, the repertoire was profiled, and TCRdb retains in-frame clones only, with some absent. The data show approximately 16,000 clones, 77% seen once. Blood sampling was done at baseline, cycle 4 day 1, and cycle 7 day 1. This TCR was sampled from an adult with an advanced solid tumor such as melanoma, head and neck, liver or kidney cancer. This chain joins TRBV6-5 and TRBJ1-2; the D is unclear. This specimen was CD4+ or CD8+ T cells sorted from blood, taken in a trial of the OX40 agonist ivuxolimab. The CDR3: CASSLEGSYGYTF. CDR3 sequence (DNA): TGTGCCAGCAGTTTGGAAGGGAGCTATGGCTACACCTTC.